The rows below give T cell receptor beta chains drawn from one sample of a study of blood T cells in healthy people across ages. Via MiXCR, TCRdb re-called the 5' RACE reads, giving one row per CDR3 protein. The profile shows about 1.7 million distinct CDR3 sequences, approximately 30% of them singletons. Specimen: blood. The receptors were sampled from a woman in her twenties or thirties in good health. Both conserved end residues are part of each CDR3. A D gene is named only where the DNA matches it firmly. Size is stated for part of the rows, as once, few or many counts, or as a class when the clone is expanded.

d_call	clone_size	j_call	v_call	cdr3_aa	cdr3_nt
.	.	TRBJ1-1	TRBV20-1	CSAPPGHRNTEAFF	TGCAGTGCCCCCCCGGGACACCGGAACACTGAAGCTTTCTTT
TRBD2	.	TRBJ2-7	TRBV20-1	CSARAPPPTSGSSNEQYF	TGCAGTGCTAGAGCCCCTCCCCCGACTAGCGGGAGTAGCAACGAGCAGTACTTC
.	.	TRBJ2-5	TRBV6-1	CASIDPYQETQYF	TGTGCCAGCATAGACCCGTACCAAGAGACCCAGTACTTC
.	many	TRBJ1-2	TRBV12-3/TRBV12-4	CASSFQGSGYTF	TGTGCCAGCAGTTTCCAGGGCTCTGGCTACACCTTC
TRBD2	many	TRBJ2-7	TRBV7-6	CASSSGLGHLEQYF	TGTGCCAGCAGCTCGGGACTAGGGCACTTGGAGCAGTACTTC
TRBD1	.	TRBJ1-1	TRBV29-1	CSGGGQGTEAFF	TGCAGCGGCGGGGGACAGGGCACTGAAGCTTTCTTT
TRBD1	.	TRBJ2-2	TRBV5-5	CASMDRENTGELFF	TGTGCCAGCATGGACAGGGAGAACACCGGGGAGCTGTTTTTT
TRBD1	.	TRBJ2-7	TRBV7-6	CASSLGNRGVRDEQYF	TGTGCCAGCAGCTTAGGTAACAGGGGCGTCAGGGACGAGCAGTACTTC
TRBD1	few	TRBJ1-2	TRBV6-6	CASSFGTGGRLGYTF	TGTGCCAGCAGTTTCGGGACAGGGGGCAGGTTAGGCTACACCTTC
TRBD1	.	TRBJ2-1	TRBV15	CATRETGAVHQETQFF	TGTGCCACCAGGGAGACAGGGGCCGTCCACCAAGAGACCCAGTTCTTC
TRBD2	many	TRBJ2-7	TRBV27	CASRASGSYEQYF	TGTGCCAGCAGGGCTAGCGGGAGTTACGAGCAGTACTTC
TRBD1	few	TRBJ1-2	TRBV2	CASREDRGEYYGYTF	TGTGCCAGCAGGGAGGACAGGGGCGAATACTATGGCTACACCTTC
TRBD1	.	TRBJ2-7	TRBV3-1	CASSARDRAPNEQYF	TGTGCCAGCAGCGCCCGGGACAGGGCACCCAATGAGCAGTACTTC
TRBD2	.	TRBJ2-3	TRBV2	CASSPPAGVTDTQYF	TGTGCCAGCAGCCCGCCAGCGGGGGTCACAGATACGCAGTATTTT
.	.	TRBJ1-2	TRBV28	CASSLRGNYGCTF	TGTGCCAGCAGTTTAAGGGGAAACTATGGCTGCACCTTC
.	few	TRBJ1-1	TRBV2	CASSEGANPGTEAFF	TGTGCCAGCAGTGAAGGTGCGAATCCGGGCACTGAAGCTTTCTTT
.	few	TRBJ2-1	TRBV14	CASSHPGGRDNEQFF	TGTGCCAGCAGCCACCCCGGTGGCAGGGACAATGAGCAGTTCTTC
.	.	TRBJ1-2	TRBV3-1	CASSQGRTAYGYTF	TGTGCCAGCAGCCAGGGTAGGACAGCCTATGGCTACACCTTC
TRBD1	.	TRBJ1-2	TRBV9	CASSHRDRGLYGYTF	TGTGCCAGCAGCCACCGGGACAGGGGCCTCTATGGCTACACCTTC
.	many	TRBJ2-4	TRBV18	CASSPLSGVSVAKNIQYF	TGTGCCAGCTCACCACTTTCCGGAGTTTCAGTGGCCAAAAACATTCAGTACTTC
.	many	TRBJ2-7	TRBV12-5	CASGLLNGNYEQYF	TGTGCTAGTGGTTTGCTGAACGGAAACTACGAGCAGTACTTC
.	few	TRBJ2-7	TRBV9	CASRGEDSYEQYF	TGTGCCAGCAGGGGGGAGGACTCCTACGAGCAGTACTTC
.	.	TRBJ2-3	TRBV12-3/TRBV12-4	CAGSFGRDTQYF	TGTGCCGGCAGTTTCGGGAGAGATACGCAGTATTTT
.	few	TRBJ1-2	TRBV6-5	CASSSSGTSNYGYTF	TGTGCCAGCAGTTCATCCGGGACATCGAACTATGGCTACACCTTC
TRBD1	.	TRBJ1-4	TRBV20-1	CSAPTGGEKLFF	TGCAGTGCTCCTACAGGGGGTGAAAAACTGTTTTTT
.	.	TRBJ2-2	TRBV28	CASSFFGTGKLFF	TGTGCCAGCAGTTTTTTCGGCACCGGGAAGCTGTTTTTT
.	few	TRBJ2-3	TRBV19	CASSAGVSRTDTQYF	TGTGCCAGTAGCGCCGGGGTCTCGAGGACAGACACGCAGTATTTT
TRBD1	.	TRBJ1-1	TRBV29-1	CSVVKRTGNTEAFF	TGCAGCGTCGTAAAGCGGACAGGGAACACTGAAGCTTTCTTT
TRBD2	.	TRBJ2-7	TRBV9	CASSVDWGGRGEQYF	TGTGCCAGCAGCGTGGACTGGGGGGGACGAGGCGAGCAGTACTTC
.	many	TRBJ2-7	TRBV5-1	CASSFSQPDSYEQYF	TGCGCCAGCAGCTTCAGCCAGCCGGATTCCTACGAGCAGTACTTC
TRBD1	few	TRBJ1-2	TRBV20-1	CSGSGQVGYGYTF	TGCAGTGGTTCGGGACAGGTCGGCTATGGCTACACCTTC
.	few	TRBJ2-5	TRBV28	CASSFRGRGPGEQYF	TGTGCCAGCAGTTTTCGCGGTCGGGGACCGGGTGAGCAGTACTTC
.	once	TRBJ2-1	TRBV20-1	CRVGLHSDSYNEQFF	TGCAGGGTTGGGCTACATAGCGACTCCTACAATGAGCAGTTCTTC
TRBD1	many	TRBJ1-5	TRBV24-1	CATRRDSSNQPQHF	TGTGCCACCAGGAGGGACAGCTCCAATCAGCCCCAGCATTTT
.	few	TRBJ2-6	TRBV28	CASSFRGRGSGANVLTF	TGTGCCAGCAGTTTCAGGGGCAGGGGCTCTGGGGCCAACGTCCTGACTTTC
TRBD2	few	TRBJ2-5	TRBV6-2/TRBV6-3	CASSYPGLAGGETQYF	TGTGCCAGCAGTTACCCGGGACTAGCGGGAGGAGAGACCCAGTACTTC
.	.	TRBJ2-2	TRBV12-3/TRBV12-4	CASSRQTNTGELFF	TGTGCCAGCAGTCGACAGACTAACACCGGGGAGCTGTTTTTT
.	many	TRBJ2-6	TRBV9	CASSVGQRANVLTF	TGTGCCAGCAGCGTCGGACAGAGGGCCAACGTCCTGACTTTC
TRBD1	.	TRBJ2-7	TRBV10-3	CAISKRSGTGISYEQYF	TGTGCCATCAGTAAACGCTCCGGGACAGGGATATCCTACGAGCAGTACTTC
.	.	TRBJ2-3	TRBV20-1	CSAKEGPSTDTQYF	TGCAGTGCTAAGGAGGGCCCTAGCACAGATACGCAGTATTTT
.	.	TRBJ1-2	TRBV20-1	CSAPGEYGYTF	TGCAGTGCCCCAGGAGAGTATGGCTACACCTTC